The 25 T cell receptor beta chains below come from one sample, sequenced in a study of Ad26.COV2.S vaccination and SARS-CoV-2 variants. Described treatment: 15 to 20 received Ad26.COV2.S at low or high dose, single or two shots; several received placebo; per-sample allocation not given. Sampling took place 63 days after the first vaccine or placebo injection. The table came from immunoSEQ multiplex PCR; TCRdb's copy has only in-frame clones and leaves some out. The top ten clones hold roughly 3.5% of a sample with roughly 390,000 clones, roughly nine tenths of them seen once. The material was peripheral blood, obtained in a trial of Ad26.COV2.S vaccine versus placebo. Source of these receptors: a person between 18 and 65 years old who received the Ad26.COV2.S COVID-19 vaccine or a placebo.

The rearrangement links TRBV7-6 to TRBJ1-6; 9 bases line up with TRBD1. Germline V lookup: CDR1 SGHVS, CDR2 FNYEAQ. V was clipped by 4 bases and J by 10 bases; unmatched bases: 8. The CDR3 is 15 residues long. DNA of the CDR3: TGTGCCAGCAGCTCCAGGACAGGGGCTTGGTCACCCCTCCACTTT. Protein sequence: CASSSRTGAWSPLHF.

For the CDR3, the DNA is TGCGCCAGCAGCCAGCACAGGGGGCAAATTAATGTGCCCCAGCATTTT. Translating it yields CASSQHRGQINVPQHF. V gene TRBV4-1 combines with J gene TRBJ1-5; 9 nucleotides align to TRBD1. The CDR3 sequence is 16 residues long. Trimming removed 3 bases from V and 9 bases from J; junction bases left unmatched: 12. Germline values: CDR1 MGHRA, CDR2 YSYEKL.

J is TRBJ2-5 and V is TRBV4-1, with 7 bases aligning to TRBD2. Germline V gives CDR1 MGHRA, CDR2 YSYEKL. The CDR3 covers 15 residues. After removal of 2 bases from V and 3 bases from J, the junction contained 6 bases not matched to a gene. DNA of the CDR3: TGCGCCAGCAGCCAACGGGTTGCGGGGGAAGAGACCCAGTACTTC. The encoded protein is CASSQRVAGEETQYF.

This chain joins TRBV6-1 and TRBJ1-2, with 8 bases matching TRBD1. Trimming took 3 bases from V and 4 from J; bases not matched to a gene: 7. The germline CDR1 and CDR2 sequences are MNHNS and SASEGT. This CDR3 region has 15 residues. CDR3 protein: CASSETTGAGYGYTF. CDR3 nucleotide sequence: TGTGCCAGCAGTGAGACGACAGGGGCGGGCTATGGCTACACCTTC.

The V call is TRBV7-2, the J call TRBJ1-4; unclear D gene. The CDR3 covers 15 residues. Trimming stripped 0 bases from V and 5 bases from J, with 10 bases between. Germline V gene lookup returns CDR1 SGHTA and CDR2 FQGNSA. The CDR3 protein is CASSLAKAENEKLFF. CDR3 DNA: TGTGCCAGCAGCTTAGCGAAAGCGGAGAATGAAAAACTGTTTTTT.

This chain connects TRBV6-2 or TRBV6-3 to TRBJ1-3; D perhaps matches TRBD1 (6 bases). V lost 5 bases and J 4 bases, leaving 18 bases between the germline ends. The CDR3 length is 16 residues. Germline loops: CDR1 MNHEY, CDR2 SVGEGT. In DNA, the CDR3 is TGTGCCAGCAGTCGGACTCGGACAGCGACGGGAAACACCATATATTTT. It is translated as CASSRTRTATGNTIYF.

J is TRBJ2-2 and V is TRBV9, with a weak D call TRBD2 (6 bases). Germline lookup yields CDR1 SGDLS and CDR2 YYNGEE. CDR3 length equals 15 residues. V was trimmed by 3 bases and J by 1 base, leaving 10 bases between them. The CDR3 loop is CASSALAQNTGELFF. The DNA for the CDR3 is TGTGCCAGCAGCGCACTAGCTCAGAACACCGGGGAGCTGTTTTTT.

The chain carries TRBV6-2 or TRBV6-3 and TRBJ2-7; maybe TRBD2 (5 bases). Germline CDR1 is MNHEY and CDR2 is SVGEGT. Trimming left V 2 bases short and J 4 bases short, with 6 bases between. CDR3 length: 12 amino acids. CDR3 in DNA: TGTGCCAGCAGTTACCGGGGATACGAGCAGTACTTC. It yields the protein CASSYRGYEQYF.

The chain is built from TRBV6-6 and TRBJ1-6; 9 bases fit TRBD1. V gave up 3 bases and J gave up 12 bases; unmatched junction bases: 6. Per germline, CDR1 MNHNY and CDR2 SVGAGI (reference sequence). The CDR3 is 14 residues long. The CDR3: CASSYRDRVGPLHF. In DNA, the CDR3 is TGTGCCAGCAGTTATAGGGACAGGGTCGGACCCCTCCACTTT.

The chain employs TRBV7-8 and TRBJ2-7; D not certain. The CDR3 covers 15 residues. V lost 1 base and J 3 bases, leaving 13 bases between the germline ends. The V gene's germline CDR1 is SGHVS and CDR2 FQNEAQ. This CDR3 reads CASSLDRVLNYEQYF. CDR3 in DNA: TGTGCCAGCAGCTTAGATCGGGTCCTGAACTACGAGCAGTACTTC.

The chain uses TRBV6-2 or TRBV6-3 and TRBJ2-1; the match to TRBD2 covers 9 bases. Germline CDR1 is MNHEY and CDR2 is SVGEGT. This CDR3 comprises 16 residues. V was clipped by 2 bases and J by 9 bases; unmatched bases: 11. CDR3 bases: TGTGCCAGCAGTTACGCGGGGGGGCCGGAGGTTAGTGAGCAGTTCTTC. Protein: CASSYAGGPEVSEQFF.

The V gene is TRBV5-1, the J gene TRBJ2-5; 8 bases map to TRBD2. Germline V gene data show CDR1 as SGHRS and CDR2 as YFSETQ. The junction had 4 bases not matched to a gene; V was cut back by 2 bases and J by 1 base. The CDR3 length is 15 residues. The CDR3 DNA reads TGCGCCAGCAGCTTCACGGGGGGGATCCAAGAGACCCAGTACTTC. Translation gives CASSFTGGIQETQYF.

V usage is TRBV7-6 and J usage is TRBJ1-1; maybe TRBD1 (5 bases). The CDR3 runs to 13 residues. V dropped 6 bases and J dropped 4 bases, with 12 bases sitting between them. Germline CDR1 SGHVS, CDR2 FNYEAQ. CDR3 nucleotides: TGTGCCAGCAGGGAAACAGGTACCACTGAAGCTTTCTTT. Amino acids: CASRETGTTEAFF.

The chain has TRBV5-1 and TRBJ2-1; 13 bases line up with TRBD2. The junction had 2 bases not matched to a gene; V was cut back by 0 bases and J by 8 bases. Germline-derived CDR1 and CDR2 are SGHRS and YFSETQ. The CDR3 contains 15 residues. The CDR3 reads CASSLGTSGGDEQFF. In DNA form, the CDR3 reads TGCGCCAGCAGCTTGGGGACTAGCGGGGGTGATGAGCAGTTCTTC.

This clone was seen only once. The V call is TRBV7-9, the J call TRBJ1-1; 8 nucleotides agree with TRBD1. Per germline, CDR1 SEHNR and CDR2 FQNEAQ (reference sequence). This CDR3 comprises 12 residues. Germline trimming cut 6 bases from V and 8 bases from J; bases unmatched to any gene: 5. CDR3 bases: TGTGCCAGCAGTCGAGGACAGGGCGAAGCTTTCTTT. Protein product: CASSRGQGEAFF.

The chain is built from TRBV10-3 and TRBJ2-2; D gene uncertain. CDR3 length: 13 residues. V shed 8 bases and J shed 7 bases, with 14 bases lying between them. Per germline, CDR1 ENHRY and CDR2 SYGVKD. CDR3 DNA sequence: TGTGCCATCTACGATGCAACCGGCGGGGAGCTGTTTTTT. This encodes CAIYDATGGELFF.

The rearrangement links TRBV30 to TRBJ1-1; D is uncertain. The V end lost 0 bases, the J end lost 11 bases, and 10 bases lay between the germline ends. The CDR3 contains 11 residues. The germline CDR1 and CDR2 sequences are GTSNPN and SVGIG (reference sequence). CDR3 coding DNA: TGTGCCTGGAGTGTAGGACGTGGGGCTTTCTTT. Translation: CAWSVGRGAFF. Supplemented by reference TRBV30 and TRBJ1-1, the full variable domain reads SQTIHQWPATLVQPVGSPLSLECTVEGTSNPNLYWYRQAAGRGLQLLFYSVGIGQISSEVPQNLSASRPQDRQFILSSKKLLLSDSGFYLCAWSVGRGAFFGQGTRLTVV.

This chain connects TRBV2 to TRBJ1-1, with TRBD1 matching over 8 bases. V was clipped by 6 bases and J by 1 base; unmatched bases: 10. The germline V gene has CDR1 SNHLY and CDR2 FYNNEI. This CDR3 has 16 amino acids. The CDR3 DNA follows: TGTGCCAGCAGCAGAGGGCAGGGGGCGCCGAACACTGAAGCTTTCTTT. Translation gives CASSRGQGAPNTEAFF.

CDR3: CASSETELNEKLFF. DNA for the CDR3: TGTGCCAGCAGTGAGACAGAACTTAATGAAAAACTGTTTTTT. The rearrangement joins TRBV6-4 to TRBJ1-4; D might be TRBD1 (5 bases). The CDR3 consists of 14 residues. Per the germline V gene, CDR1 is MRHNA and CDR2 is SNTAGT. Trimming pared 3 bases from V and 4 bases from J, leaving 9 bases between.

Only a few counts were recorded for this clone. V is TRBV4-1 and J is TRBJ2-7; no definite D call. The CDR3 is 13 residues long. The ends were cut back, 3 bases at V and 2 bases at J, with 8 bases in the middle. Germline V CDR1 and CDR2: MGHRA, YSYEKL. In DNA form, the CDR3 reads TGCGCCAGCAGCCAGACCCCTACCTACGAGCAGTACTTC. Its protein is CASSQTPTYEQYF.

The chain carries TRBV11-3 and TRBJ2-1; TRBD1 matches 7 bases. This CDR3 has 15 residues. The junction had 7 bases not matched to a gene; V was cut back by 3 bases and J by 5 bases. Germline lookup yields CDR1 SGHNT and CDR2 YENEEA. The CDR3 sequence: CASSFHGQENNEQFF. For the CDR3, the DNA is TGTGCCAGCAGCTTTCACGGACAGGAGAACAATGAGCAGTTCTTC.

This clone was recorded once. The rearrangement uses TRBV27 and TRBJ2-2; no clear D gene. Trimming shortened V by 3 bases and J by 7 bases, and 6 bases separated the two germline ends. Per the germline V gene, CDR1 is MNHEY and CDR2 is SMNVEV (reference sequence). The CDR3 runs to 12 residues. CDR3 nucleotide sequence: TGTGCCAGCAGTTTTTTGGTCGGGGAGCTGTTTTTT. Amino acid sequence: CASSFLVGELFF.

The rearrangement joins TRBV10-3 to TRBJ2-5; D is perhaps TRBD1 (5 bases). This CDR3 spans 13 amino acids. Trimming left V 2 bases short and J 4 bases short, with 8 bases between. Per the germline V gene, CDR1 is ENHRY and CDR2 is SYGVKD. CDR3 sequence reads: CAISENRRETQYF. The CDR3 nucleotides read TGTGCCATCAGTGAGAACAGGAGAGAGACCCAGTACTTC.

The chain has TRBV19 and TRBJ1-4; D is ambiguous. Trimming shortened V by 6 bases and J by 7 bases, and 15 bases separated the two germline ends. Germline CDR1 and CDR2: LNHDA and SQIVND (reference sequence). CDR3 size: 14 residues. The CDR3 spells CASSRHDGSEKLFF. For the CDR3, the DNA is TGTGCCAGTAGCCGCCATGATGGTTCTGAAAAACTGTTTTTT.

The chain uses TRBV19 and TRBJ2-7; 7 positions match TRBD1. The germline V gene has CDR1 LNHDA and CDR2 SQIVND (reference sequence). J was trimmed by 2 bases and V by 1 base; bases with no gene match: 5. The CDR3 length is 15 residues. The CDR3 loop is CASSIVGGGTYEQYF. The CDR3 DNA sequence: TGTGCCAGTAGTATAGTAGGGGGCGGCACCTACGAGCAGTACTTC. The full variable domain, with the rest looked up from reference TRBV19 and TRBJ2-7, is DGGITQSPKYLFRKEGQNVTLSCEQNLNHDAMYWYRQDPGQGLRLIYYSQIVNDFQKGDIAEGYSVSREKKESFPLTVTSAQKNPTAFYLCASSIVGGGTYEQYFGPGTRLTVT.